What follows are 2 T cell receptor beta chains derived from one specimen sequenced in a study of regulatory T cells in long-lasting Graves disease. As for time point: newly diagnosed GD, antithyroid drugs for less than 3 months. TCR sequences were obtained from RNA taken from PBMCs. Construction of TCR beta libraries relied on iRepertoire HTBI primers and on Arm-PCR targeting CDR3 regions. Via MiXCR, TCRdb re-called the multiplex PCR reads, giving one row per CDR3 protein. Of some 250,000 distinct CDR3 sequences in the sample, 18% are singletons; the top ten hold about 20%. The starting material was peripheral blood mononuclear cells (PBMCs), obtained at new diagnosis, from a patient treated with antithyroid drugs. The receptors derive from a female donor with Graves disease.

In this sample, this clonotype turned up many times. V is TRBV2 and J is TRBJ2-1, with D unclear. V dropped 6 bases and J dropped 0 bases, with 18 bases sitting between them. CDR3 length: 17 residues. Germline CDR1 reads SNHLY; CDR2 reads FYNNEI. Here the CDR3 reads CASRVTSRSSSYNEQFF. The CDR3 DNA follows: TGTGCCAGCAGGGTCACCTCGAGGTCCAGCTCCTACAATGAGCAGTTCTTC. The variable domain in full, with the rest retrieved from reference TRBV2 and TRBJ2-1, is EPEVTQTPSHQVTQMGQEVILRCVPISNHLYFYWYRQILGQKVEFLVSFYNNEISEKSEIFDDQFSVERPDGSNFTLKIRSTKLEDSAMYFCASRVTSRSSSYNEQFFGPGTRLTVL.

This clonotype came up many times. The chain recombines TRBV7-2 with TRBJ2-3; TRBD2 might be the D (5 bases). V gave up 0 bases and J gave up 4 bases, with 14 bases separating them. Looked up from germline, CDR1 is SGHTA and CDR2 is FQGNSA. The CDR3 contains 16 residues. The CDR3 nucleotides read TGTGCCAGCAGCTTAGCGCGGGTAGCGATTGCAGATACGCAGTATTTT. Its protein is CASSLARVAIADTQYF. Based on the CDR3 plus reference TRBV7-2 and TRBJ2-3, the full variable domain is GAGVSQSPSNKVTEKGKDVELRCDPISGHTALYWYRQSLGQGLEFLIYFQGNSAPDKSGLPSDRFSAERTGGSVSTLTIQRTQQEDSAVYLCASSLARVAIADTQYFGPGTRLTVL.